These 24 T cell receptor beta chains were sequenced from one sample in a study of metastatic and nonmetastatic thyroid tumors (dated by TCRdb to the early 2020s). Library creation used PCR. For sequencing, an Illumina HiSeq 4000 was employed. TCRdb passed the public sequencing reads through fastp at Q25 and MiXCR, retaining productive beta sequences. The sample contains 85,000 to 95,000 clones, 14% to 15% of them found a single time. Together, the top ten hold about 3.9% of the sample. No treatment had been received by any patient before thyroid surgery. Sequenced: blood. These receptors originate from a female donor with papillary thyroid cancer or a benign thyroid nodule (not recorded which). Some clones in this sample may be carry-over from other donors' samples.

This clone was found many times. CDR3 DNA: TGTGCCATCAGTCAGAACCATGGACAGACCGGAGAGACCCAGTACTTC. It yields the protein CAISQNHGQTGETQYF. This chain links TRBV10-3 with TRBJ2-5, with D perhaps matching TRBD1 (6 bases). Germline-derived CDR1 and CDR2 are ENHRY and SYGVKD. V lost 5 bases and J 4 bases, leaving 20 bases between the germline ends. The CDR3 has 16 residues.

V usage is TRBV5-4 and J usage is TRBJ2-7; 8 positions agree with TRBD1. Looked up from germline, CDR1 is SGHNT and CDR2 is YYREEE (reference sequence). The CDR3 is 16 amino acids. V trimming: 0 bases; J trimming: 6 bases; junction bases outside the gene matches: 11. CDR3 nucleotide sequence: TGTGCCAGCAGCTTGGGCGACAGGGGCGGATGGTTCGAGCAGTACTTC. Its protein product is CASSLGDRGGWFEQYF.

Many counts were recorded for this clone. The J gene is TRBJ2-7, the V gene TRBV4-1; D is possibly TRBD1 or TRBD2 (5 bases each). The CDR3 loop spans 15 amino acids. V shed 5 bases and J shed 0 bases, with 14 bases lying between them. The germline CDR1 and CDR2 sequences are MGHRA and YSYEKL. This chain's CDR3 is CASSATEGTSYEQYF. The DNA for the CDR3 is TGCGCCAGCAGCGCTACAGAAGGGACCTCCTACGAGCAGTACTTC.

This clone was seen ten or more times. The chain recombines TRBV10-2 with TRBJ1-3, with 7 bases identical to TRBD1. Germline-derived CDR1 and CDR2 are WSHSY and SAAADI. V shed 9 bases, J shed 0 bases, and the junction held 2 bases outside the gene matches. This CDR3 region has 13 residues. CDR3 nucleotides: TGCGCCAGTAGACAGGGCTCTGGAAACACCATATATTTT. Amino acids: CASRQGSGNTIYF.

This clone was seen at least ten times. V gene TRBV29-1 combines with J gene TRBJ1-5, with 7 bases fitting TRBD1. CDR3 length: 12 residues. The germline CDR1 and CDR2 sequences are SQVTM and ANQGSEA. The J segment lost 6 bases and the V segment lost 7 bases, leaving 6 bases of the junction unmatched. Written as DNA, the CDR3 is TGCAGCGATAAGGGGGCTTTTCAGCCCCAGCATTTT. This encodes CSDKGAFQPQHF.

The sample holds many counts of this clone. The chain couples TRBV9 to TRBJ1-3; weak D call: TRBD1 (5 bases). This CDR3 spans 17 amino acids. Germline-derived CDR1 and CDR2 are SGDLS and YYNGEE. Trimming took off 2 bases at V and 4 bases at J, with 19 bases between the two ends. The CDR3 region is CASSVDPPSGVGNTIYF. In DNA form, the CDR3 reads TGTGCCAGCAGCGTCGACCCACCTTCGGGGGTCGGAAACACCATATATTTT. The whole variable domain, remainder taken from reference TRBV9 and TRBJ1-3, is DSGVTQTPKHLITATGQRVTLRCSPRSGDLSVYWYQQSLDQGLQFLIQYYNGEERAKGNILERFSAQQFPDLHSELNLSSLELGDSALYFCASSVDPPSGVGNTIYFGEGSWLTVV.

This clone showed up many times. The chain has TRBV7-9 and TRBJ2-3; D is unclear. V was clipped by 5 bases and J by 5 bases, with 11 bases between them. CDR1 and CDR2 (germline): SEHNR, FQNEAQ (reference sequence). This CDR3 comprises 13 residues. In nucleotides, the CDR3 is TGTGCCAGCAGCGAAGTCCTCCTAGATACGCAGTATTTT. Translating it yields CASSEVLLDTQYF.

This clone came up many times. The chain couples TRBV9 to TRBJ1-1, with 9 bases fitting TRBD1. This CDR3 spans 14 amino acids. The V gene's germline CDR1 is SGDLS and CDR2 YYNGEE. The J segment lost 3 bases and the V segment lost 2 bases, leaving 2 bases of the junction unmatched. CDR3 DNA sequence: TGTGCCAGCAGCGTGGGACAGGGATACACTGAAGCTTTCTTT. Amino acids: CASSVGQGYTEAFF.

The chain carries TRBV4-2 and TRBJ2-1, with 7 bases matching TRBD1. This CDR3 contains 16 residues. V shed 0 bases, J shed 4 bases, and the junction held 6 bases outside the gene matches. The germline V gene encodes CDR1 LGHNA and CDR2 YNFKEQ. In DNA form, the CDR3 reads TGTGCCAGCAGCCAAGATTTTAGACAGGGTTACAATGAGCAGTTCTTC. Its protein product is CASSQDFRQGYNEQFF.

Ten or more counts support this clone. This chain connects TRBV18 to TRBJ1-2; D not certain. Deletions cut 2 bases from V and 4 bases from J, with 8 bases between. From germline, CDR1 is KGHSH and CDR2 LQKENI. The CDR3 consists of 13 residues. CDR3 DNA: TGTGCCAGCTCACCAGAGGCCCTCTATGGCTACACCTTC. Translated: CASSPEALYGYTF.

This clone was recorded many times. The chain recombines TRBV11-2 with TRBJ1-6; D not certain. The germline V and J ends were trimmed by 1 base and 5 bases, with 18 bases remaining between them. The CDR3 covers 18 residues. Germline assignment: CDR1 SGHAT and CDR2 FQNNGV. CDR3 nucleotides: TGTGCCAGCAGCTTAGGGTCTGGACGATGGGTGAATAATTCACCCCTCCACTTT. Amino acids: CASSLGSGRWVNNSPLHF.

In its sample, this clone was seen many times. The junction shows a germline mismatch at one end, possibly a read error. This chain uses TRBV19 with TRBJ1-5; 7 positions agree with TRBD1. Per germline, CDR1 LNHDA and CDR2 SQIVND (reference sequence). The CDR3 is made up of 13 amino acids. In DNA, the CDR3 is TGTGCCAGTACTATACAGGGGAATCAGCCCCAGCATTTT. Its protein product is CASTIQGNQPQHF.

A single count supports this clone. A much larger clone differs by one base, so this may be a read error. The chain joins TRBV14 to TRBJ2-1; 9 bases are shared with TRBD1. The CDR3 spans 12 residues. The germline V gene has CDR1 SGHDN and CDR2 FVKESK. The CDR3 sequence is CASIQHWDRAFF. The CDR3 DNA is TGTGCCAGCATCCAACACTGGGACAGGGCGTTCTTC.

The table lists this clone with a few counts. The rearrangement joins TRBV12-3 or TRBV12-4 to TRBJ2-7, with 10 positions matching TRBD2. The V gene end was trimmed by 6 bases and the J gene end by 3 bases; junction bases not matched to a gene: 8. The CDR3 extends over 15 amino acids. The CDR3 sequence is CASSSDSGRLYEQYF. As DNA, the CDR3 is TGTGCCAGCAGCTCCGATAGCGGGAGGCTCTACGAGCAGTACTTC.

This clone was found many times. This sequence joins TRBV20-1 and TRBJ1-5, with 9 bases that match TRBD1. Trimming took 2 bases from V and 3 from J; bases not matched to a gene: 14. This CDR3 has 18 amino acids. From germline, CDR1 is DFQATT and CDR2 SNEGSKA (reference sequence). The CDR3 is CSARSRGQGTFFNQPQHF. CDR3 nucleotide sequence: TGCAGTGCTAGAAGTAGGGGACAGGGCACCTTCTTCAATCAGCCCCAGCATTTT.

About this clone: Possible read error: a much larger clone is one base away. The sample holds other DNA sequences that translate to the same CDR3. V gene TRBV2 combines with J gene TRBJ1-5; 9 bases match TRBD1. Unmatched junction bases numbered 6, after V lost 8 bases and J lost 4 bases. The CDR3 extends over 14 amino acids. Germline values: CDR1 SNHLY, CDR2 FYNNEI. Here the CDR3 DNA reads TGTGCCAGCGGCAGGGACAGGGAAAATCAGCCCCAGCATTTT. Translating it yields CASGRDRENQPQHF.

Worth noting for this clone: This may come from a read error, since a much larger clone is one base off. The sample has other DNA sequences that encode this CDR3 too. J is TRBJ2-3 and V is TRBV5-1, with 8 bases lining up with TRBD1. This CDR3 has 14 amino acids. The germline V gene encodes CDR1 SGHRS and CDR2 YFSETQ. The V gene end was trimmed by 5 bases and the J gene end by 0 bases; junction bases not matched to a gene: 2. CDR3 DNA: TGCGCCAGCAGTCGGACAGGGAGCACAGATACGCAGTATTTT. Translated, it gives CASSRTGSTDTQYF.

This clone turned up a few times. One end of the junction does not line up with germline, which may come from a read error. The chain uses TRBV6-5 and TRBJ1-2; D may be TRBD1 (6 bases). This CDR3 has 17 residues. Per germline, CDR1 MNHEY and CDR2 SVGAGI. The CDR3 sequence is CASSSSTGHVMWGGYAF. In DNA form, the CDR3 reads TGTGCCAGTAGTTCATCGACGGGACATGTCATGTGGGGTGGCTACGCCTTC.

The rearrangement joins TRBV19 to TRBJ2-7, with 7 bases fitting TRBD1. After removal of 7 bases from V and 2 bases from J, the junction contained 5 bases not matched to a gene. Germline CDR1 is LNHDA and CDR2 is SQIVND (reference sequence). There are 13 residues in the CDR3. CDR3 sequence (DNA): TGTGCCAGTAAGAAACAGGGGACCTACGAGCAGTACTTC. Its translation: CASKKQGTYEQYF.

This clone was observed at least ten times. The chain links TRBV28 to TRBJ1-2, with TRBD1 matching over 8 bases. This CDR3 has 11 amino acids. CDR1 and CDR2 (germline): MDHEN, SYDVKM. V lost 6 bases and J lost 8; bases outside the gene matches: 2. The CDR3 spells CASRTGAGYTF. CDR3 in DNA: TGTGCCAGCAGGACAGGGGCCGGCTACACCTTC.

This clone has a count of ten or more. The V call is TRBV6-1, the J call TRBJ2-7; D might be TRBD1 or TRBD2, each matching 5 bases. The V gene's germline CDR1 is MNHNS and CDR2 SASEGT. V lost 4 bases and J lost 5, with 12 bases in between. CDR3 length equals 13 residues. The CDR3, as DNA: TGTGCCAGCAGTGGGTACGGGGCGGACGAGCAGTACTTC. It yields the protein CASSGYGADEQYF.

This clone was detected ten times or more. V is TRBV6-4 and J is TRBJ1-6; 8 positions agree with TRBD1. The germline CDR1 and CDR2 sequences are MRHNA and SNTAGT. J lost 7 bases, V lost 4 bases, and 3 bases had no gene match. The CDR3 sequence is 14 residues long. The chain's CDR3 is CASSGQGSNSPLHF. CDR3 sequence (DNA): TGTGCCAGCAGTGGACAGGGGAGCAATTCACCCCTCCACTTT.

In the case of this clone: The CDR3 does not close with the conserved phenylalanine or tryptophan, likely indicating a read error. The gene calls are TRBV4-2 and TRBJ1-2; 7 bases align to TRBD1. V was pared by 0 bases and J by 6 bases, with 13 bases of the junction left unmatched. The V gene's germline CDR1 is LGHNA and CDR2 YNFKEQ. This CDR3 is built from 17 residues. The CDR3 sequence: CASSQDWPTGSLDGYTL. CDR3 in DNA: TGTGCCAGCAGCCAAGATTGGCCGACAGGGAGTCTGGATGGCTACACCTTA.

This clone was observed many times. CDR3: CASSPKPRADSYEQYF. CDR3 sequence (DNA): TGTGCCAGCTCACCAAAACCCCGGGCCGACTCCTACGAGCAGTACTTC. The chain uses TRBV18 and TRBJ2-7; D is undetermined. Germline values: CDR1 KGHSH, CDR2 LQKENI. The CDR3 has 16 amino acids. V was shortened by 2 bases and J by 0 bases, with 14 bases between the two germline ends.